The T cell receptor beta chain described here comes from a study of post-analysis software for immune sequencing data. In regard to this clonotype: What it binds is unknown.

Each TCR beta cDNA library carried unique molecular identifiers. With about 1 to 11 million T cells as the source, 400,000 to 550,000 cDNA molecules resulted. TCRdb passed the PCR reads through MiXCR, listing each CDR3 protein once. This sample has 820,000 or so distinct CDR3 sequences, with 53% found just once. The study, taken as a whole, reports: A significant reduction in normalized Chao1 diversity was observed in multiple sclerosis patients versus controls. F measure grouped same-batch samples tightly together.

The sample comprised blood. The sequence derives from a girl under 18 with multiple sclerosis.

The DNA of the CDR3 is TGCAGTGCTCAACCCGCCCGCGATAGATCCCCCTACGAGCAGTACTTC. It yields the protein CSAQPARDRSPYEQYF. The chain recombines TRBV20-1 with TRBJ2-7, with D unresolved. The germline CDR1 and CDR2 sequences are DFQATT and SNEGSKA (reference sequence). The CDR3 has 16 amino acids. Trimming took off 5 bases at V and 2 bases at J, with 22 bases between the two ends.